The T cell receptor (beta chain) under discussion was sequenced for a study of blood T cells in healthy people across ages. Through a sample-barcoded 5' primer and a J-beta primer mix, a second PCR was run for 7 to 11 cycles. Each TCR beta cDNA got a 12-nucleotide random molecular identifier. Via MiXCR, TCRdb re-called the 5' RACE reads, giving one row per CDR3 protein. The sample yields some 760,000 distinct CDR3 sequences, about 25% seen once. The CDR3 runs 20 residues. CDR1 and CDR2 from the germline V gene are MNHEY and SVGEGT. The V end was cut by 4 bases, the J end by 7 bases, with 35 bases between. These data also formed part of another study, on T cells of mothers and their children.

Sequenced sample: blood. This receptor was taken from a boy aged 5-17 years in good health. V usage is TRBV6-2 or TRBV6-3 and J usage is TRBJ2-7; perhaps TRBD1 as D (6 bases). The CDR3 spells CASSSYGGRTTGSFSGEQYF. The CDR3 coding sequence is TGTGCCAGCAGTTCTTACGGTGGCCGTACGACAGGCTCCTTTTCGGGAGAGCAGTACTTC.